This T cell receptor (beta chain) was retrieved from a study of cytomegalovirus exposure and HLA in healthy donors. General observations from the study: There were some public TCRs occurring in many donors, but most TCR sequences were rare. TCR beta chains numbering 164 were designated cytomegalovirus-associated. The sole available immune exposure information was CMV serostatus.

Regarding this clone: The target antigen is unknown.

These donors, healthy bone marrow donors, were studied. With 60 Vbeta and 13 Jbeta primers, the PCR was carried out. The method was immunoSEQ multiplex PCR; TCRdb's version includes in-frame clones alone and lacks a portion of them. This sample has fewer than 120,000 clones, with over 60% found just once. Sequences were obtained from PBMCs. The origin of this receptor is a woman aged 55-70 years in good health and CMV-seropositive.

The CDR3 DNA follows: TGTGCCAGCAAGGGGTACAGCAACTATGGCTACACCTTC. Protein product: CASKGYSNYGYTF. The V and J genes are TRBV6-5 and TRBJ1-2, with D perhaps matching TRBD1 (5 bases). The CDR3 totals 13 residues. V lost 7 bases, J lost 2 bases, and 11 bases lay in between. Germline CDR1 MNHEY, CDR2 SVGAGI.